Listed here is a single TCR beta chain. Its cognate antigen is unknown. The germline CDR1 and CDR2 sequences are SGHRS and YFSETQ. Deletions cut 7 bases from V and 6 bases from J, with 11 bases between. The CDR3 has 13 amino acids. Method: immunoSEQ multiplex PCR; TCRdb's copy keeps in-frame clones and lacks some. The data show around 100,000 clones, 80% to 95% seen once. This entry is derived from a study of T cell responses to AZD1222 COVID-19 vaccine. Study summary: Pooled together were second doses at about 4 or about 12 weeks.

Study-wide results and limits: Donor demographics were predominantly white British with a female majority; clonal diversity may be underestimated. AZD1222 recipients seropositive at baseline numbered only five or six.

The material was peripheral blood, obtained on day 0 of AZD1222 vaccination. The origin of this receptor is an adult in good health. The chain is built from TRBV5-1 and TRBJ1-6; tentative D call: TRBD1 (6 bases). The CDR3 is CASRKDSNSPLHF. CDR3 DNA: TGCGCCAGCCGAAAGGACAGTAATTCACCCCTCCACTTT.